The 23 T cell receptor beta chains reported below all come from one sample, sequenced in a study of cytomegalovirus exposure and HLA in healthy donors. Use of 60 Vbeta and 13 Jbeta primers characterized the PCR. Generated by immunoSEQ multiplex PCR, the TCRdb table keeps only in-frame clones and is missing some. The table records some 120,000 clones, more than 60% of them present only once. What was sequenced was PBMCs. All receptors derive from a woman between 50 and 59 years old in good health and CMV-seropositive.

The chain links TRBV5-1 to TRBJ1-1; a weak D match, TRBD1 (5 bases). CDR1 and CDR2 (germline): SGHRS, YFSETQ. Deletions cut 5 bases from V and 6 bases from J, with 14 bases between. The CDR3 runs 13 residues. CDR3 nucleotide sequence: TGCGCCAGCAGTAGGGGTCCAACCGCTGAAGCTTTCTTT. Protein product: CASSRGPTAEAFF.

The rearrangement uses TRBV13 and TRBJ2-7; 7 positions match TRBD2. V gave up 4 bases and J gave up 0 bases; unmatched junction bases: 9. The CDR3 length is 16 residues. Per germline, CDR1 PRHDT and CDR2 FYEKMQ (reference sequence). CDR3 loop: CASSSMSGANSYEQYF. DNA for the CDR3: TGTGCCAGCAGCTCCATGAGCGGGGCCAACTCCTACGAGCAGTACTTC.

The chain joins TRBV6-6 to TRBJ1-2; the D gene is possibly TRBD1 (6 bases). This CDR3 comprises 14 residues. Germline V gives CDR1 MNHNY, CDR2 SVGAGI (reference sequence). V lost 4 bases, J lost 1 base, and 10 bases lay in between. CDR3 DNA sequence: TGTGCCAGCAGTTTAGGGGGAAATAACTATGGCTACACCTTC. Translating gives CASSLGGNNYGYTF.

This clone was counted a few times. CDR3 in amino acids: CASSVWSGSTDTQYF. The CDR3 DNA follows: TGTGCCAGCAGCGTATGGAGCGGGAGTACAGATACGCAGTATTTT. This chain connects TRBV9 to TRBJ2-3; 8 bases align to TRBD2. The CDR3 sequence is 15 residues long. V gave up 1 base and J gave up 3 bases; unmatched junction bases: 4. Germline-derived CDR1 and CDR2 are SGDLS and YYNGEE.

V is TRBV13 and J is TRBJ1-4; 10 bases map to TRBD1. The J segment lost 13 bases and the V segment lost 4 bases, leaving 12 bases of the junction unmatched. In germline, CDR1 is PRHDT, CDR2 FYEKMQ (reference sequence). CDR3 length: 15 amino acids. Here the CDR3 reads CASSSTGTGDVRLFF. CDR3 sequence (DNA): TGTGCCAGCAGCTCTACCGGGACAGGGGATGTTAGACTGTTTTTT.

V gene TRBV27 combines with J gene TRBJ1-6; no clear D. Germline CDR1 and CDR2: MNHEY and SMNVEV (reference sequence). V lost 6 bases and J 0 bases, leaving 6 bases between the germline ends. The CDR3 contains 14 residues. The CDR3 DNA is TGTGCCAGCAGCCGGAGCTCCTATAATTCACCCCTCCACTTT. It translates to CASSRSSYNSPLHF.

Remarks on this clone: This same CDR3 is encoded by further DNA sequences in the sample. V and J are TRBV5-4 and TRBJ1-2; no clear D. The V gene lost 0 bases and the J gene lost 4 bases, with 10 bases spanning the gap. This CDR3 comprises 14 residues. The germline gives CDR1 SGHNT, CDR2 YYREEE (reference sequence). CDR3 amino acids: CASSLAGGSYGYTF. The CDR3 DNA reads TGTGCCAGCAGCTTGGCCGGCGGCTCCTATGGCTACACCTTC.

V and J are TRBV4-2 and TRBJ2-3; a possible D gene is TRBD1 (5 bases). The CDR3 spans 16 residues. Germline V lookup: CDR1 LGHNA, CDR2 YNFKEQ. Trimming left V 0 bases short and J 6 bases short, with 16 bases between. The DNA of the CDR3 is TGTGCCAGCAGCCAAGAAGGATGGGGCTACGAGGATACGCAGTATTTT. Translation gives CASSQEGWGYEDTQYF.

This chain uses TRBV5-6 with TRBJ1-2; TRBD1 matches at 9 bases. The CDR3 consists of 14 residues. The V gene's germline CDR1 is SGHDT and CDR2 YYEEEE. Trimming at V came to 4 bases and at J to 8 bases, leaving 9 bases not matched to a gene. CDR3 protein: CASSREQGARGYTF. The CDR3 DNA is TGTGCCAGCAGCCGAGAACAGGGGGCGCGAGGCTACACCTTC.

This chain connects TRBV30 to TRBJ1-6, with a tentative D call TRBD1 (6 bases). The CDR3 sequence is 15 residues long. V lost 0 bases, J lost 6 bases, and 12 bases lay in between. Per the germline V gene, CDR1 is GTSNPN and CDR2 is SVGIG (reference sequence). The DNA of the CDR3 is TGTGCCTGGAGTGTAGTGGACAGTTCTAATTCACCCCTCCACTTT. It codes for CAWSVVDSSNSPLHF.

The chain couples TRBV4-2 to TRBJ2-4, with 10 nucleotides matching TRBD2. The CDR3 loop spans 18 amino acids. Germline V gene lookup returns CDR1 LGHNA and CDR2 YNFKEQ. The V and J ends lost 1 base and 5 bases, in that order; junction bases with no gene match: 11. CDR3: CASSQGGYSGRSENIQYF. CDR3 nucleotides: TGTGCCAGCAGCCAAGGGGGCTATAGCGGGAGGAGTGAAAACATTCAGTACTTC.

This sequence joins TRBV21-1 and TRBJ1-1. TRBV21-1 is assigned pseudogene status. The CDR3 loop spans 13 amino acids. The CDR3 DNA reads TGTGCCAGCAGCAATGGGGGGGACACTGAAGCTTTCTTT. It encodes CASSNGGDTEAFF.

The J gene is TRBJ2-5, the V gene TRBV6-4; D is perhaps TRBD2 (6 bases). The CDR3 runs 14 residues. Germline values: CDR1 MRHNA, CDR2 SNTAGT. Trimming shortened V by 6 bases and J by 5 bases, and 16 bases separated the two germline ends. The CDR3 sequence is CASSLRAGGETQYF. CDR3 DNA sequence: TGTGCCAGCAGCCTCCGTGCCGGGGGTGAGACCCAGTACTTC.

With respect to this clone: Sequence at one end of the junction differs from germline and may be a read error. CDR3 in DNA: TGTGCCAGCAGTCCCCGGGACAGGGGGATGACGGACTTC. Protein: CASSPRDRGMTDF. The chain uses TRBV6-6 and TRBJ2-7; 11 nucleotides match TRBD1. Per germline, CDR1 MNHNY and CDR2 SVGAGI (reference sequence). The CDR3 extends over 13 amino acids.

The genes are TRBV6-6 and TRBJ1-4; possible D gene TRBD1, 5 bases. V was clipped by 3 bases and J by 14 bases, with 16 bases between them. Germline V gene lookup returns CDR1 MNHNY and CDR2 SVGAGI (reference sequence). CDR3 length: 13 amino acids. The CDR3 region is CASSYPDGGALFF. As DNA, the CDR3 is TGTGCCAGCAGTTATCCCGACGGGGGTGCGCTGTTTTTT.

This chain joins TRBV9 and TRBJ1-1; TRBD1 matches at 8 bases. Germline-derived CDR1 and CDR2 are SGDLS and YYNGEE. The CDR3 contains 18 residues. V dropped 0 bases and J dropped 5; count of bases not matched to a gene: 15. CDR3: CASSVAQGAVGIRTEAFF. The CDR3 nucleotides are TGTGCCAGCAGCGTAGCGCAGGGGGCAGTAGGCATTCGGACTGAAGCTTTCTTT. The variable domain in full, with the rest retrieved from reference TRBV9 and TRBJ1-1, is DSGVTQTPKHLITATGQRVTLRCSPRSGDLSVYWYQQSLDQGLQFLIQYYNGEERAKGNILERFSAQQFPDLHSELNLSSLELGDSALYFCASSVAQGAVGIRTEAFFGQGTRLTVV.

The chain couples TRBV4-3 to TRBJ2-7; D is perhaps TRBD1 (7 bases). Trimming cost V 3 bases and J 2 bases, with 11 bases left between them. Germline lookup yields CDR1 LGHNA and CDR2 YSLEER. The CDR3 length is 14 residues. This CDR3 is CASSQEGQTYEQYF. CDR3 DNA: TGCGCCAGCAGCCAGGAGGGACAGACCTACGAGCAGTACTTC.

The chain uses TRBV13 and TRBJ2-4, with D tentatively TRBD2 (5 bases). Germline V gives CDR1 PRHDT, CDR2 FYEKMQ (reference sequence). The CDR3 length is 14 residues. Trimming left V 2 bases short and J 6 bases short, with 11 bases between. Here the CDR3 DNA reads TGTGCCAGCAGCTTATGGGCGGGCGGAAACATTCAGTACTTC. This codes for CASSLWAGGNIQYF.

The gene calls are TRBV4-2 and TRBJ2-7; TRBD2 matches at 11 bases. Germline lookup yields CDR1 LGHNA and CDR2 YNFKEQ. The CDR3 runs 16 residues. V was pared by 4 bases and J by 5 bases, with 10 bases of the junction left unmatched. Here the CDR3 reads CASSPSGGSGRDEQYF. CDR3 nucleotides: TGTGCCAGCAGCCCCTCGGGGGGTAGCGGGAGGGACGAGCAGTACTTC.

The J gene is TRBJ2-7, the V gene TRBV4-1; 9 bases match TRBD1. Germline V gene lookup returns CDR1 MGHRA and CDR2 YSYEKL. V dropped 4 bases and J dropped 4; count of bases not matched to a gene: 8. This CDR3 has 15 residues. The CDR3 DNA follows: TGCGCCAGCAGCCCCTGGATACAGGGGGCTTACGAGCAGTACTTC. Encoded protein: CASSPWIQGAYEQYF.

V usage is TRBV5-1 and J usage is TRBJ2-7; tentative D call: TRBD1 (6 bases). CDR1 is SGHRS and CDR2 is YFSETQ in the germline V gene. V dropped 0 bases and J dropped 4 bases, with 14 bases sitting between them. This CDR3 is built from 15 residues. CDR3 protein: CASSLGTAERYEQYF. The CDR3 DNA follows: TGCGCCAGCAGCTTGGGGACAGCAGAACGATACGAGCAGTACTTC.

V gene TRBV6-1 combines with J gene TRBJ1-2, with D maybe TRBD1 (6 bases). V was pared by 6 bases and J by 4 bases, with 15 bases between. From germline, CDR1 is MNHNS and CDR2 SASEGT. This CDR3 is 14 amino acids long. The CDR3 reads CASRPGGQVYGYTF. CDR3 coding DNA: TGTGCCAGCAGGCCTGGGGGACAAGTCTATGGCTACACCTTC.

V is TRBV4-1 and J is TRBJ2-2, with 9 bases identical to TRBD2. The CDR3 is 18 residues long. Germline CDR1 MGHRA, CDR2 YSYEKL. V shed 3 bases and J 0 bases; nucleotides not matched to a gene: 8. The CDR3 loop is CASSQLAGGLTNTGELFF. The DNA for the CDR3 is TGCGCCAGCAGCCAGCTGGCGGGGGGGCTAACGAACACCGGGGAGCTGTTTTTT.